The 3 T cell receptor beta chains below all came from one sample that was sequenced in a study of T cells in Graves' hyperthyroidism and ophthalmopathy. Using RNA transcripts as the source, TCR beta CDR3 regions were amplified. Primed by the HTBI set, a first-round RT-PCR was run on the TCR CDR3. TCRdb used MiXCR to reprocess the multiplex PCR reads, holding one entry per CDR3 protein. Among around 580,000 distinct CDR3 sequences listed, around 15% were seen once. Sequencing was carried out using blood. The receptors derive from a woman younger than 35 with Graves' hyperthyroidism.

This clonotype was found once. A much larger clone is a single base away; this may be a read error. The chain has TRBV11-3 and TRBJ2-1; D unresolved. Per germline, CDR1 SGHNT and CDR2 YENEEA. This CDR3 is 13 amino acids long. V was shortened by 5 bases and J by 8 bases, with 13 bases between the two germline ends. In DNA, the CDR3 is TGTGCCAGCAGCCTCTTTCGAGCCGATGAGCAGTTCTTC. Protein: CASSLFRADEQFF.

Comments on this clonotype: A much larger clone sits a single nucleotide away, making a read error possible. The chain is built from TRBV20-1 and TRBJ1-1; D unclear. This CDR3 region has 13 residues. Trimming pared 1 base from V and 1 base from J, leaving 7 bases between. Germline-derived CDR1 and CDR2 are DFQATT and SNEGSKA (reference sequence). CDR3 sequence (DNA): TGCAGTGCTAGAGTGGGGAGGAACACTGAAGCTTTCTTT. It encodes CSARVGRNTEAFF.

The chain has TRBV29-1 and TRBJ2-1, with 11 bases fitting TRBD2. This CDR3 spans 14 amino acids. Germline V gives CDR1 SQVTM, CDR2 ANQGSEA. V was pared by 7 bases and J by 6 bases, with 8 bases of the junction left unmatched. The CDR3 sequence is CSADSGRAVNEQFF. In DNA form, the CDR3 reads TGCAGCGCCGATAGCGGGAGGGCCGTCAATGAGCAGTTCTTC.